Each of the 5 T cell receptor beta chains below was sequenced from the same sample in a study of T cell responses to AZD1222 COVID-19 vaccine. TCRdb keeps only in-frame clones here, not all; method: immunoSEQ multiplex PCR. Of tens of thousands of clones listed, 70% to 90% are singletons. Here the sequenced sample was peripheral blood, taken on day 0 of AZD1222 vaccination. These receptors all stem from an adult in good health.

This clone was counted between two and nine times. The V gene is TRBV6-6, the J gene TRBJ2-7; D is ambiguous. Deletions cut 0 bases from V and 7 bases from J, with 7 bases between. In germline, CDR1 is MNHNY, CDR2 SVGAGI (reference sequence). The CDR3 extends over 12 amino acids. The DNA for the CDR3 is TGTGCCAGCAGTTACTCGAATAGGGAGCAGTACTTC. Its translation is CASSYSNREQYF.

The chain has TRBV7-8 and TRBJ1-2, with D possibly matching TRBD1 (6 bases). The CDR3 contains 15 residues. Trimming removed 4 bases at V and 5 bases at J, with 17 bases between. Germline CDR1 and CDR2: SGHVS and FQNEAQ. The DNA of the CDR3 is TGTGCCAGCAGCTACAGGGTGCTCTCCTGGTATGGCTACACCTTC. Residues: CASSYRVLSWYGYTF.

This clone has more than one count but fewer than ten. The chain combines TRBV18 with TRBJ1-4, with TRBD1 identical over 10 bases. CDR1 KGHSH and CDR2 LQKENI come from the germline V gene. The trim removed 6 bases at V and 8 bases at J, leaving 15 bases unmatched. The CDR3 covers 17 residues. CDR3 residues: CASSRTGGAGSGEKLFF. The CDR3 coding sequence is TGTGCCAGCTCTCGGACAGGGGGAGCTGGAAGTGGGGAAAAACTGTTTTTT.

In this sample, this clone turned up once. The chain carries TRBV18 and TRBJ2-1; 7 bases are a match to TRBD2. The germline CDR1 and CDR2 sequences are KGHSH and LQKENI. This CDR3 comprises 15 residues. Unmatched junction bases numbered 5, after V lost 0 bases and J lost 6 bases. CDR3 loop: CASSPPRTGGNEQFF. CDR3 sequence (DNA): TGTGCCAGCTCACCACCTAGAACGGGGGGCAATGAGCAGTTCTTC.

The V call is TRBV12-3 or TRBV12-4, the J call TRBJ1-3; D not resolved. The CDR3 is 12 residues long. Trimming removed 8 bases from V and 1 base from J, with 6 bases in between. CDR3: CASGVSGNTIYF. Here the CDR3 DNA reads TGTGCCAGCGGTGTATCTGGAAACACCATATATTTT.